Below are 30 T cell receptor beta chains sequenced from a single sample in a study of control samples from healthy donors and cancer patients (dated by TCRdb to 2019 to 2021). Library preparation used the immunoSEQ multiplex PCR assay. The clones in this table, taken by TCRdb from immuneACCESS, are in-frame only. Not every clone is retained; where verified, under half of the shortfall comes from an unresolved V gene, and the cause of the rest is unknown. The sample table records over 100,000 clones; over 75% of these occur just once. 3.5% to 4.5% of the sample is in the top ten clones. The sequencing sample was made of blood. Receptors originate from a human donor in good health. The donor label of this sample is uncertain.

The V and J genes are TRBV5-1 and TRBJ2-2; 7 positions match TRBD1. The CDR3 extends over 16 amino acids. CDR1 SGHRS and CDR2 YFSETQ come from the germline V gene. J lost 0 bases, V lost 4 bases, and 6 bases had no gene match. The CDR3 loop reads CASSHRQGSNTGELFF. CDR3 nucleotide sequence: TGCGCCAGCAGCCACAGACAGGGATCGAACACCGGGGAGCTGTTTTTT.

This clone appeared once. The chain is built from TRBV19 and TRBJ1-1; possible D gene TRBD1, 5 bases. The CDR3 is 15 amino acids. The V end lost 8 bases, the J end lost 1 base, and 17 bases lay between the germline ends. Germline V gene data show CDR1 as LNHDA and CDR2 as SQIVND (reference sequence). CDR3 nucleotide sequence: TGTGCCAGTGGACCTTTCGGGGGGAGGAACACTGAAGCTTTCTTT. Its translation is CASGPFGGRNTEAFF.

The CDR3 DNA is TGTGCTTCCGGAGTAGGGCCAACAGATACGCAGTATTTT. This translates into CASGVGPTDTQYF. The rearrangement uses TRBV24-1 and TRBJ2-3; D gene unclear. This CDR3 is built from 13 residues. CDR1 is KGHDR, CDR2 SFDVKD, per germline.

Details on this clone: One end of the junction varies from germline; a read error may be responsible. At the DNA level, this CDR3 is encoded by other sequences in the same sample as well. V usage is TRBV19 and J usage is TRBJ2-1; D assignment may be TRBD1 or TRBD2 (5 bases each). The CDR3 runs 13 residues. Germline lookup yields CDR1 LNHDA and CDR2 SQIVND (reference sequence). CDR3 coding DNA: TGCGCCAGTTTCGGCAGGGAGTCCAATGAGCAGTTCTTC. Translation gives CASFGRESNEQFF.

J is TRBJ2-7 and V is TRBV5-6; 8 positions agree with TRBD1. J lost 8 bases, V lost 2 bases, and 6 bases had no gene match. Germline CDR1 SGHDT, CDR2 YYEEEE. The CDR3 extends over 13 amino acids. As DNA, the CDR3 is TGTGCCAGCAGCTTAGACAGGGGACGCCAGCAGTACTTC. It translates to CASSLDRGRQQYF.

The V and J genes are TRBV11-2 and TRBJ2-1; a weak D match, TRBD1 (5 bases). The CDR3 sequence is 15 residues long. CDR1 SGHAT and CDR2 FQNNGV come from the germline V gene. The germline V and J ends were trimmed by 7 bases and 9 bases, with 22 bases remaining between them. For the CDR3, the DNA is TGTGCCAGCAATCTTTTAGGGGCGGTGATCAGTGAGCAGTTCTTC. Translation: CASNLLGAVISEQFF.

The V call is TRBV5-1, the J call TRBJ2-6; 8 bases match TRBD1. The CDR3 is 17 residues long. Germline lookup yields CDR1 SGHRS and CDR2 YFSETQ. J was trimmed by 2 bases and V by 3 bases; bases with no gene match: 7. The CDR3 here is CASSSRTGRAGANVLTF. The CDR3 coding sequence is TGCGCCAGCAGCTCGAGGACAGGGCGGGCTGGGGCCAACGTCCTGACTTTC.

This clone was seen just once. CDR3 in amino acids: CASSLNGVPNTGELFF. The CDR3 DNA reads TGCGCCAGCAGCTTGAATGGGGTCCCGAACACCGGGGAGCTGTTTTTT. The chain joins TRBV5-1 to TRBJ2-2; no reliable D call. V was cut by 1 base and J by 0 bases, with 10 bases left in between. The CDR3 is 16 amino acids. The germline V gene encodes CDR1 SGHRS and CDR2 YFSETQ.

This rearrangement joins TRBV7-2 to TRBJ1-6; perhaps TRBD1 as D (5 bases). V was cut by 1 base and J by 10 bases, with 14 bases left in between. The germline V gene has CDR1 SGHTA and CDR2 FQGNSA. The CDR3 has 15 amino acids. The CDR3 loop reads CASSLDQGPRSPLHF. The DNA of the CDR3 is TGTGCCAGCAGCTTAGATCAGGGCCCTAGGTCACCCCTCCACTTT.

The chain is built from TRBV5-6 and TRBJ2-3; perhaps D is TRBD1 or TRBD2 (5 bases each). The CDR3 totals 16 residues. Trimming stripped 1 base from V and 11 bases from J, with 23 bases between. Germline assignment: CDR1 SGHDT and CDR2 YYEEEE. Here the CDR3 reads CASSLSQAPAGAMQYF. In DNA, the CDR3 is TGTGCCAGCAGCTTGTCACAGGCTCCTGCGGGCGCAATGCAGTATTTT. The full variable domain, rest sourced from reference TRBV5-6 and TRBJ2-3, is DAGVTQSPTHLIKTRGQQVTLRCSPKSGHDTVSWYQQALGQGPQFIFQYYEEEERQRGNFPDRFSGHQFPNYSSELNVNALLLGDSALYLCASSLSQAPAGAMQYFGPGTRLTVL.

The V and J genes are TRBV6-2 or TRBV6-3 and TRBJ2-7; D tentatively reads TRBD1 or TRBD2 (5 bases each). Germline values: CDR1 MNHEY, CDR2 SVGEGT. Trimming cost V 5 bases and J 6 bases, with 20 bases left between them. This CDR3 has 15 residues. This CDR3 reads CASSETGTPTSEQYF. The CDR3 coding sequence is TGTGCCAGCAGTGAGACCGGGACCCCTACCAGCGAGCAGTACTTC.

This clone has just a few counts. The chain links TRBV5-4 to TRBJ2-2; 8 bases agree with TRBD2. Germline lookup yields CDR1 SGHNT and CDR2 YYREEE (reference sequence). The CDR3 covers 16 residues. J was trimmed by 2 bases and V by 3 bases; bases with no gene match: 6. CDR3: CASSSWTSFNTGELFF. The CDR3 DNA sequence: TGTGCCAGCAGCTCCTGGACTAGCTTTAACACCGGGGAGCTGTTTTTT.

This sequence joins TRBV11-1 and TRBJ2-7, with D unresolved. The V and J ends lost 4 bases and 6 bases respectively, with 10 bases between them. Per the germline V gene, CDR1 is SGHAT and CDR2 is FQDESV (reference sequence). The CDR3 has 12 residues. In DNA form, the CDR3 reads TGTGCCAGCAGCTCAGGAAACAGCGAGCAGTACTTC. Its translation: CASSSGNSEQYF.

V usage is TRBV7-2 and J usage is TRBJ2-5; D perhaps matches TRBD2 (6 bases). The CDR3 spans 15 residues. V was clipped by 0 bases and J by 0 bases, with 8 bases between them. CDR1 SGHTA and CDR2 FQGNSA come from the germline V gene. CDR3: CASSLAGGYQETQYF. CDR3 nucleotide sequence: TGTGCCAGCAGCTTAGCGGGGGGATACCAAGAGACCCAGTACTTC. The full variable domain, rest sourced from reference TRBV7-2 and TRBJ2-5, is GAGVSQSPSNKVTEKGKDVELRCDPISGHTALYWYRQSLGQGLEFLIYFQGNSAPDKSGLPSDRFSAERTGGSVSTLTIQRTQQEDSAVYLCASSLAGGYQETQYFGPGTRLLVL.

The chain couples TRBV5-4 to TRBJ1-4; TRBD1 aligns across 9 bases. V was pared by 4 bases and J by 6 bases, with 7 bases of the junction left unmatched. CDR1 SGHNT and CDR2 YYREEE come from the germline V gene (reference sequence). The CDR3 is 15 residues long. CDR3 DNA sequence: TGTGCCAGCAGCAATACAGGGGGCGACGATGAAAAACTGTTTTTT. Its protein product is CASSNTGGDDEKLFF.

The chain employs TRBV7-3 and TRBJ2-3; D call uncertain. Germline lookup yields CDR1 SGHTA and CDR2 FQGTGA. The CDR3 has 18 residues. Trimming took off 3 bases at V and 0 bases at J, with 19 bases between the two ends. The CDR3 region is CASSFTPPGRASTDTQYF. CDR3 nucleotides: TGTGCCAGCAGCTTTACCCCGCCAGGTCGTGCTAGCACAGATACGCAGTATTTT.

This rearrangement joins TRBV7-9 to TRBJ1-4, with 10 bases aligning to TRBD1. Germline CDR1 is SEHNR and CDR2 is FQNEAQ (reference sequence). The CDR3 runs to 15 residues. The trim removed 4 bases at V and 8 bases at J, leaving 7 bases unmatched. In DNA, the CDR3 is TGTGCCAGCAGCTCCGGGACAGGGGTTGTAGAAAAACTGTTTTTT. Its translation: CASSSGTGVVEKLFF.

In DNA, the CDR3 is TGTGCCATCAGCCCGAGGGACGACCGGAACACTGAAGCTTTCTTT. Protein product: CAISPRDDRNTEAFF. The V call is TRBV10-3, the J call TRBJ1-1; TRBD1 might be the D (5 bases). Between the trimmed V and J ends, which lost 6 bases and 1 base, there was a span of 15 bases. CDR1 is ENHRY and CDR2 is SYGVKD in the germline V gene. The CDR3 contains 15 residues.

The V and J genes are TRBV6-5 and TRBJ1-3; D not resolved. CDR3 length: 15 amino acids. The V and J ends lost 8 bases and 0 bases respectively, with 14 bases between them. The germline V gene encodes CDR1 MNHEY and CDR2 SVGAGI. The CDR3 sequence: CASQIETSSGNTIYF. The CDR3 nucleotides read TGTGCCAGCCAGATTGAAACTAGCTCTGGAAACACCATATATTTT.

The J gene is TRBJ1-5, the V gene TRBV6-6, with a possible D match to TRBD1 (6 bases). With 4 bases removed from V and 3 bases from J, the gap between germline ends came to 16 bases. Germline values: CDR1 MNHNY, CDR2 SVGAGI (reference sequence). This CDR3 comprises 16 residues. Written as DNA, the CDR3 is TGTGCCAGCAGTTCACACAGGGATTATGTCAATCAGCCCCAGCATTTT. Its protein is CASSSHRDYVNQPQHF.

V usage is TRBV11-3 and J usage is TRBJ2-5, with 7 bases that match TRBD2. The CDR3 contains 14 residues. The germline V gene encodes CDR1 SGHNT and CDR2 YENEEA. Trimming at V came to 5 bases and at J to 4 bases, leaving 7 bases not matched to a gene. CDR3 DNA: TGTGCCAGCAGCCCTGGGGGAGGGGTAGAGACCCAGTACTTC. It is translated as CASSPGGGVETQYF.

V and J are TRBV7-8 and TRBJ2-5, with 8 positions matching TRBD1. The CDR3 runs 16 residues. V dropped 2 bases and J dropped 5; count of bases not matched to a gene: 10. Germline assignment: CDR1 SGHVS and CDR2 FQNEAQ. The CDR3 DNA follows: TGTGCCAGCAGCTTAACCGGTCAGGGGGCGTACGAGACCCAGTACTTC. Encoded protein: CASSLTGQGAYETQYF.

This clone occurred a few times. V usage is TRBV25-1 and J usage is TRBJ2-2, with D perhaps matching TRBD1 (5 bases). Germline V gene lookup returns CDR1 MGHDK and CDR2 SYGVNS. CDR3 length: 10 residues. V shed 5 bases and J shed 14 bases, with 9 bases lying between them. The CDR3 loop reads CASSRTRLFF. The CDR3 nucleotides read TGTGCCAGCAGTAGGACAAGACTGTTTTTT.

V gene TRBV5-1 combines with J gene TRBJ2-1; 8 bases are shared with TRBD2. Germline V gene lookup returns CDR1 SGHRS and CDR2 YFSETQ. V dropped 0 bases and J dropped 4; count of bases not matched to a gene: 3. This CDR3 contains 15 residues. This chain's CDR3 is CASSLGSGDYNEQFF. CDR3 nucleotide sequence: TGCGCCAGCAGCTTGGGTAGCGGGGATTACAATGAGCAGTTCTTC.

This chain connects TRBV2 to TRBJ2-3; 12 positions agree with TRBD2. Germline CDR1 reads SNHLY; CDR2 reads FYNNEI. The CDR3 totals 16 residues. Trimming took 5 bases from V and 4 from J; bases not matched to a gene: 7. The CDR3 region has the DNA TGTGCCAGCAGTACAGGACTAGCGGGGATGTCAGATACGCAGTATTTT. Translation: CASSTGLAGMSDTQYF.

The V call is TRBV18, the J call TRBJ1-4; 9 bases match TRBD1. The V gene end was trimmed by 5 bases and the J gene end by 8 bases; junction bases not matched to a gene: 9. The CDR3 consists of 15 residues. In germline, CDR1 is KGHSH, CDR2 LQKENI. The CDR3 loop reads CASSTFGTGSEKLFF. Here the CDR3 DNA reads TGTGCCAGCTCAACCTTCGGGACAGGGAGCGAAAAACTGTTTTTT. Based on the CDR3 plus reference TRBV18 and TRBJ1-4, the full variable domain is NAGVMQNPRHLVRRRGQEARLRCSPMKGHSHVYWYRQLPEEGLKFMVYLQKENIIDESGMPKERFSAEFPKEGPSILRIQQVVRGDSAAYFCASSTFGTGSEKLFFGSGTQLSVL.

The gene calls are TRBV28 and TRBJ1-2; possible D gene TRBD1, 6 bases. Germline values: CDR1 MDHEN, CDR2 SYDVKM. The germline V and J ends were trimmed by 5 bases and 4 bases, with 14 bases remaining between them. This CDR3 is built from 14 residues. The CDR3 DNA reads TGTGCCAGCAGTCTTTTACAGGGAATCTATGGCTACACCTTC. This translates into CASSLLQGIYGYTF.

The chain uses TRBV5-6 and TRBJ1-2, with 8 positions matching TRBD1. This CDR3 comprises 14 residues. Trimming at V came to 4 bases and at J to 2 bases, leaving 4 bases not matched to a gene. Germline-derived CDR1 and CDR2 are SGHDT and YYEEEE. The CDR3 sequence: CASSPGQGNYGYTF. CDR3 nucleotide sequence: TGTGCCAGCAGCCCTGGACAGGGAAACTATGGCTACACCTTC.

The genes are TRBV4-2 and TRBJ2-3, with D possibly being TRBD1 (6 bases). The CDR3 is made up of 14 amino acids. Germline V CDR1 and CDR2: LGHNA, YNFKEQ. Trimming took 5 bases from V and 1 from J, leaving 10 bases between them. CDR3 DNA: TGTGCCAGCAGCGCTCGACAGGGCACAGATACGCAGTATTTT. It codes for CASSARQGTDTQYF.

As for this clone: This CDR3 is also generated by other DNA sequences in the sample. The chain combines TRBV5-8 with TRBJ1-3; 7 bases align to TRBD1. After removal of 5 bases from V and 2 bases from J, the junction contained 7 bases not matched to a gene. Germline V CDR1 and CDR2: SGHTS, YDEGEE. This CDR3 is built from 15 residues. The CDR3 DNA is TGTGCCAGCAGTTCCGACAGGGTTCCTGGAAACACCATATATTTT. Translation gives CASSSDRVPGNTIYF.